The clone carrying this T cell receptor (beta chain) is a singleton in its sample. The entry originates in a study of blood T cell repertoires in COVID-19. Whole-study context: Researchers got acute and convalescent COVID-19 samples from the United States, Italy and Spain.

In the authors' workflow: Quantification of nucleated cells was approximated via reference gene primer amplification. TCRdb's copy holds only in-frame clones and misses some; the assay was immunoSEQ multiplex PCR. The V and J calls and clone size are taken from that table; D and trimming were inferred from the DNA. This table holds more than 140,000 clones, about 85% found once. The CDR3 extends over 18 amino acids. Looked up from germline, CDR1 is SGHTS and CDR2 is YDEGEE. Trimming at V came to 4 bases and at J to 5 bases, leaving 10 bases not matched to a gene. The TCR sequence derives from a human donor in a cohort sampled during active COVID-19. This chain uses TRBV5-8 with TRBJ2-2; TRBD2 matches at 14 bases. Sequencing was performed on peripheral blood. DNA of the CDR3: TGTGCCAGCAGCACCGCGGGACTAGCGGGAGTAACTACCGGGGAGCTGTTTTTT. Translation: CASSTAGLAGVTTGELFF.